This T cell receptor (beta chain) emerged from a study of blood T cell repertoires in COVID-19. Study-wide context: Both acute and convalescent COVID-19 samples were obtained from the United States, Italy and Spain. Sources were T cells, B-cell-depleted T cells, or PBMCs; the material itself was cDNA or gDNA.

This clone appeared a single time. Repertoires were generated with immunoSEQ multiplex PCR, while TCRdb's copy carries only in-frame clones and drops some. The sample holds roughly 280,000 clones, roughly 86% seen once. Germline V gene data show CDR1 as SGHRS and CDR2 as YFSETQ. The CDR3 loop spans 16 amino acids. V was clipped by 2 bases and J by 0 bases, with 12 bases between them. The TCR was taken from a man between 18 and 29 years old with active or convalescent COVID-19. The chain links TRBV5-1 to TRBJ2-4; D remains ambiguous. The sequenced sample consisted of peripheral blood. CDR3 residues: CASSFSPLRAKNIQYF. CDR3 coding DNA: TGCGCCAGCAGCTTCTCCCCGTTGCGAGCCAAAAACATTCAGTACTTC.